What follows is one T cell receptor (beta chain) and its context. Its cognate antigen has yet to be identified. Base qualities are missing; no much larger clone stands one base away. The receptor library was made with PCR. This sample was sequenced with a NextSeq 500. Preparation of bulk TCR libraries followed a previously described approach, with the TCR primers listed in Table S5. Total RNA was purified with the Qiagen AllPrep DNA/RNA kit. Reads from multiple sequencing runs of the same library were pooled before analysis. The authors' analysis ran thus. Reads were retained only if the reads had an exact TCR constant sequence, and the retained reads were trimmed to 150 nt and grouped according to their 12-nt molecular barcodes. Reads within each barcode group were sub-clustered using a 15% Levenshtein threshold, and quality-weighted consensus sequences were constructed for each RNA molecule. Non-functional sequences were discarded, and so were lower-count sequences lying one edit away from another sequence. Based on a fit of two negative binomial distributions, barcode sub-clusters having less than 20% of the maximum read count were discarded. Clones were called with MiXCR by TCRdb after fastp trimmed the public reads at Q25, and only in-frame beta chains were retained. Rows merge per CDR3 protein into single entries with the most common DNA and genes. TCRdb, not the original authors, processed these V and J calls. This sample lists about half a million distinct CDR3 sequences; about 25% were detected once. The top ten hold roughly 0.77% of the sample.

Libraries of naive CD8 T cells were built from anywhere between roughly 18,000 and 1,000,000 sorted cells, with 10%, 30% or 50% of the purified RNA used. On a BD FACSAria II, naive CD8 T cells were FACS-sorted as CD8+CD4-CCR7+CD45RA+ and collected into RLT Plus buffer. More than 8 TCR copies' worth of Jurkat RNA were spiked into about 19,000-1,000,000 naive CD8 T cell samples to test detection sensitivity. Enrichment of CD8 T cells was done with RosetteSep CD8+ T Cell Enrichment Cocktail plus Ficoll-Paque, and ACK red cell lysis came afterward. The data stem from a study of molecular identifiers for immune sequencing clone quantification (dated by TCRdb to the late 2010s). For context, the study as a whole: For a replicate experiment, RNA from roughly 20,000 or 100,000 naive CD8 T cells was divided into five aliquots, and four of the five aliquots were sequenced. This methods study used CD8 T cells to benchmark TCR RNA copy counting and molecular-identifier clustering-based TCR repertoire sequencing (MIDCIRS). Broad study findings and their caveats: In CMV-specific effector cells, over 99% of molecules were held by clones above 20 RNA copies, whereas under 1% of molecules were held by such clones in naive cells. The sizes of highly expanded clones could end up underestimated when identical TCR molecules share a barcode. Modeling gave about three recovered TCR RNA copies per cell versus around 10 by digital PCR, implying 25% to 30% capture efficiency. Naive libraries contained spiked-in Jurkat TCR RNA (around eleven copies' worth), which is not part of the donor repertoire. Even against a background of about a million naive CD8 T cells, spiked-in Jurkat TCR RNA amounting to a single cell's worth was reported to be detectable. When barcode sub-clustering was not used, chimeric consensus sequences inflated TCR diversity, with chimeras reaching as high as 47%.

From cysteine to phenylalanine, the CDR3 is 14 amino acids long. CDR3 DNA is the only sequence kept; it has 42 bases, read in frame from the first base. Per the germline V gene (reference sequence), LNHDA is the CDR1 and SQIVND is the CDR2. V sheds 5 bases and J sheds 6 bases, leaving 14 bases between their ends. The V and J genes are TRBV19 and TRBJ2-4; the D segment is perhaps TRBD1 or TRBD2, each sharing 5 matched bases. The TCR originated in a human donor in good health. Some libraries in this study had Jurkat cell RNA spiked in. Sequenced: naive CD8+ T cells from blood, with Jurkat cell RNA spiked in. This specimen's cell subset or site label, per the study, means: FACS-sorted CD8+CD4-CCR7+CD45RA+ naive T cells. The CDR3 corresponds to CASSLRGQGNIQYF. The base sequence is TGTGCCAGTAGTCTCCGAGGGCAGGGAAACATTCAGTACTTC.